Included here is one T cell receptor beta chain sequence, with context. The data were produced by immunoSEQ multiplex PCR, yet TCRdb's version contains in-frame clones alone and is incomplete. The top ten hold over 0.8% of the sample, which has 300,000 to 350,000 clones, more than 75% seen once. The data derive from a study of blood T cell repertoires in COVID-19. There are 16 residues in the CDR3. V lost 6 bases to trimming and J lost 3 bases, with 20 bases between them. Germline CDR1 is MDHEN and CDR2 is SYDVKM. The sequencing input was PBMCs or T cells enriched from blood (not recorded which). The rearrangement joins TRBV28 to TRBJ2-5, with D possibly TRBD2 on 6 matching bases. This clonotype originated in a woman aged 25 to 39 who had recovered from COVID-19. The CDR3 spells CASSWGGTEQEETQYF. As DNA, the CDR3 is TGTGCCAGCAGCTGGGGCGGGACTGAACAGGAAGAGACCCAGTACTTC.